Listed below are T cell receptor beta chains from one sample, sequenced in a study of identical twins. A single record per CDR3 protein comes from TCRdb applying MiXCR to the 5' RACE reads. The data contain roughly 1,500,000 distinct CDR3 sequences, less than 40% of them singletons. Specimen: cord blood. These receptors all come from a newborn girl in good health. CDR3s include the opening cysteine and the closing phenylalanine or tryptophan. The order of the fields is clone size, D gene, J gene, V gene, CDR3 protein, CDR3 DNA. D genes are given only for firm matches. Some rows mark clone size as missing; the rest say once, few, many or name a class of expanded clone.

abundance: .; d_gene: TRBD2; j_gene: TRBJ2-7; v_gene: TRBV28; CDR3aa: CASSYLAGVYNEQYF; CDR3nt: TGTGCCAGCAGTTACTTAGCGGGAGTCTACAATGAGCAGTACTTC
abundance: .; d_gene: TRBD1; j_gene: TRBJ2-7; v_gene: TRBV14; CDR3aa: CASSPSDRGPYEQYF; CDR3nt: TGTGCCAGCAGCCCTTCGGACAGGGGGCCTTACGAGCAGTACTTC
abundance: few; d_gene: .; j_gene: TRBJ1-5; v_gene: TRBV10-3; CDR3aa: CAISSDGNQPQHF; CDR3nt: TGTGCCATCAGTTCTGACGGGAATCAGCCCCAGCATTTT
abundance: .; d_gene: .; j_gene: TRBJ2-3; v_gene: TRBV7-9; CDR3aa: CASRNKSTGTQYF; CDR3nt: TGTGCCAGCAGAAATAAGAGCACAGGTACGCAGTATTTT
abundance: .; d_gene: TRBD2; j_gene: TRBJ2-7; v_gene: TRBV10-3; CDR3aa: CAISVRGRPTYEQYF; CDR3nt: TGTGCCATCAGTGTTCGCGGGAGGCCAACCTACGAGCAGTACTTC
abundance: few; d_gene: .; j_gene: TRBJ1-2; v_gene: TRBV10-3; CDR3aa: CAITPLGRGLYGYTF; CDR3nt: TGTGCCATCACCCCTTTAGGAAGGGGACTCTATGGCTACACCTTC
abundance: few; d_gene: .; j_gene: TRBJ1-2; v_gene: TRBV27; CDR3aa: CASSYLGAGMGYTF; CDR3nt: TGTGCCAGCAGTTACCTAGGAGCAGGGATGGGCTACACCTTC
abundance: .; d_gene: .; j_gene: TRBJ2-7; v_gene: TRBV27; CDR3aa: CASSLSWPSPYEQYF; CDR3nt: TGTGCCAGCAGTTTATCGTGGCCATCCCCCTACGAGCAGTACTTC
abundance: .; d_gene: TRBD2; j_gene: TRBJ2-7; v_gene: TRBV27; CDR3aa: CASSLPSSGPYEQYF; CDR3nt: TGTGCCAGCAGTTTACCTTCTAGCGGCCCCTACGAGCAGTACTTC
abundance: .; d_gene: .; j_gene: TRBJ2-7; v_gene: TRBV21-1; CDR3aa: CASSKEGEAVRRAQSSYNEQYF; CDR3nt: TGTGCCAGCAGCAAAGAGGGGGAGGCAGTAAGGCGGGCGCAGAGCTCCTACAATGAGCAGTACTTC
abundance: few; d_gene: .; j_gene: TRBJ1-2; v_gene: TRBV7-2; CDR3aa: CASSLSGNRKNYGYTF; CDR3nt: TGTGCCAGCAGCCTATCTGGGAACAGAAAAAACTATGGCTACACCTTC
abundance: .; d_gene: .; j_gene: TRBJ2-2; v_gene: TRBV6-5; CDR3aa: CASSYSSLGNTGELFF; CDR3nt: TGTGCCAGCAGTTACTCTTCACTAGGAAACACCGGGGAGCTGTTTTTT
abundance: few; d_gene: TRBD2; j_gene: TRBJ2-1; v_gene: TRBV20-1; CDR3aa: CRGGTSGKGEQFF; CDR3nt: TGCAGGGGGGGGACTAGCGGGAAGGGTGAGCAGTTCTTC
abundance: .; d_gene: TRBD2; j_gene: TRBJ2-7; v_gene: TRBV6-5; CDR3aa: CASSNSFMRTSGTYEQYF; CDR3nt: TGTGCCAGCAGTAACTCCTTTATGAGGACTAGCGGAACCTACGAGCAGTACTTC
abundance: many; d_gene: TRBD2; j_gene: TRBJ2-1; v_gene: TRBV4-2; CDR3aa: CASSPRLAGNNEQFF; CDR3nt: TGTGCCAGCAGCCCTAGACTAGCGGGTAACAATGAGCAGTTCTTC
abundance: many; d_gene: TRBD1; j_gene: TRBJ2-7; v_gene: TRBV29-1; CDR3aa: CSVRDRVYEQYF; CDR3nt: TGCAGCGTTCGGGACAGGGTCTACGAGCAGTACTTC
abundance: .; d_gene: TRBD2; j_gene: TRBJ2-1; v_gene: TRBV5-8; CDR3aa: CASRFGTSGRRMQFF; CDR3nt: TGTGCCAGCAGGTTCGGGACTAGCGGGAGGAGGATGCAGTTCTTC
abundance: .; d_gene: TRBD1; j_gene: TRBJ2-2; v_gene: TRBV12-3/TRBV12-4; CDR3aa: CASSLTGGYTTGELFF; CDR3nt: TGTGCCAGCAGTTTAACAGGGGGCTACACGACCGGGGAGCTGTTTTTT
abundance: .; d_gene: .; j_gene: TRBJ1-2; v_gene: TRBV6-6; CDR3aa: CASGALGVYGYTF; CDR3nt: TGTGCCAGTGGGGCGCTGGGAGTCTATGGCTACACCTTC
abundance: few; d_gene: TRBD2; j_gene: TRBJ2-7; v_gene: TRBV25-1; CDR3aa: CASSDLSGRADEQYF; CDR3nt: TGTGCCAGCAGTGACCTTAGCGGGAGGGCCGACGAGCAGTACTTC
abundance: .; d_gene: TRBD1; j_gene: TRBJ2-1; v_gene: TRBV27; CDR3aa: CASVSWDRYNEQFF; CDR3nt: TGTGCCAGCGTCAGTTGGGACAGGTACAATGAGCAGTTCTTC
abundance: .; d_gene: TRBD2; j_gene: TRBJ2-1; v_gene: TRBV12-3/TRBV12-4; CDR3aa: CTSSLTSMIPTSYNEQFF; CDR3nt: TGTACCAGCAGTTTGACTAGCATGATCCCTACCTCCTACAATGAGCAGTTCTTC
abundance: few; d_gene: .; j_gene: TRBJ2-3; v_gene: TRBV28; CDR3aa: CASSSIGSSTDTQYF; CDR3nt: TGTGCCAGCAGTTCCATAGGTTCTAGCACAGATACGCAGTATTTT
abundance: few; d_gene: .; j_gene: TRBJ2-1; v_gene: TRBV7-8; CDR3aa: CASREPGQGPFSEQFF; CDR3nt: TGTGCCAGCAGAGAACCCGGGCAGGGCCCCTTTAGTGAGCAGTTCTTC
abundance: .; d_gene: .; j_gene: TRBJ2-7; v_gene: TRBV7-2; CDR3aa: CASSHRRGAVVSSYNEQYF; CDR3nt: TGTGCCAGCAGCCATCGTAGGGGCGCGGTGGTCAGCTCCTACAATGAGCAGTACTTC
abundance: .; d_gene: .; j_gene: TRBJ1-1; v_gene: TRBV6-2/TRBV6-3; CDR3aa: CASSYPLLGGTTEAFF; CDR3nt: TGTGCCAGCAGTTACCCGCTGTTGGGGGGGACGACTGAAGCTTTCTTT
abundance: .; d_gene: TRBD1; j_gene: TRBJ1-1; v_gene: TRBV20-1; CDR3aa: CSAYSGQRNTEAFF; CDR3nt: TGCAGTGCCTACTCGGGACAGAGGAACACTGAAGCTTTCTTT
abundance: .; d_gene: .; j_gene: TRBJ1-4; v_gene: TRBV5-1; CDR3aa: CASSLKGVEDEKLFF; CDR3nt: TGCGCCAGCAGCTTGAAAGGGGTGGAAGATGAAAAACTGTTTTTT
abundance: few; d_gene: TRBD2; j_gene: TRBJ2-1; v_gene: TRBV5-6; CDR3aa: CASRWVGTSAYNEQFF; CDR3nt: TGTGCCAGCAGGTGGGTCGGGACTAGCGCCTACAATGAGCAGTTCTTC
abundance: many; d_gene: .; j_gene: TRBJ2-7; v_gene: TRBV28; CDR3aa: CASSLGGQKQYF; CDR3nt: TGTGCCAGCAGTTTAGGGGGTCAGAAGCAGTACTTC
abundance: .; d_gene: TRBD1; j_gene: TRBJ2-7; v_gene: TRBV19; CDR3aa: CASKPRGPLYEQYF; CDR3nt: TGTGCCAGTAAACCCAGGGGGCCCCTCTACGAGCAGTACTTC
abundance: .; d_gene: TRBD1; j_gene: TRBJ2-7; v_gene: TRBV20-1; CDR3aa: CSARSLGRDRVLSGSLYEQYF; CDR3nt: TGCAGTGCTAGATCGCTCGGCCGGGACAGGGTTTTGTCTGGGAGCCTCTACGAGCAGTACTTC
abundance: few; d_gene: .; j_gene: TRBJ1-4; v_gene: TRBV20-1; CDR3aa: CSATGQVNEKLFF; CDR3nt: TGCAGTGCCACCGGGCAGGTGAATGAAAAACTGTTTTTT
abundance: .; d_gene: TRBD2; j_gene: TRBJ2-4; v_gene: TRBV12-3/TRBV12-4; CDR3aa: CASSPGLAGNAKNIQYF; CDR3nt: TGTGCCAGCAGTCCTGGACTAGCGGGTAATGCCAAAAACATTCAGTACTTC
abundance: few; d_gene: .; j_gene: TRBJ1-4; v_gene: TRBV20-1; CDR3aa: CSARATGANEKLFF; CDR3nt: TGCAGTGCTAGAGCTACGGGGGCTAATGAAAAACTGTTTTTT
abundance: .; d_gene: .; j_gene: TRBJ2-1; v_gene: TRBV28; CDR3aa: CASSSIRELVHNEQFF; CDR3nt: TGTGCCAGCAGTTCGATCCGGGAGTTAGTTCACAATGAGCAGTTCTTC
abundance: few; d_gene: .; j_gene: TRBJ1-1; v_gene: TRBV6-6; CDR3aa: CASPKPLDNTEAFF; CDR3nt: TGTGCCAGCCCGAAACCTTTAGACAACACTGAAGCTTTCTTT
abundance: .; d_gene: .; j_gene: TRBJ2-6; v_gene: TRBV20-1; CDR3aa: CSARHRETSGANVLTF; CDR3nt: TGCAGTGCTCGCCACAGGGAAACATCCGGGGCCAACGTCCTGACTTTC
abundance: .; d_gene: .; j_gene: TRBJ2-3; v_gene: TRBV6-6; CDR3aa: CASSYGLRGSTDTQYF; CDR3nt: TGTGCCAGCAGTTACGGACTAAGGGGTAGCACAGATACGCAGTATTTT
abundance: .; d_gene: .; j_gene: TRBJ2-7; v_gene: TRBV7-2; CDR3aa: CASSPKSSYGQYF; CDR3nt: TGTGCCAGCAGCCCCAAAAGCTCCTACGGGCAGTACTTC
abundance: few; d_gene: TRBD2; j_gene: TRBJ2-7; v_gene: TRBV7-2; CDR3aa: CASSFSGLASYEQYF; CDR3nt: TGTGCCAGCAGCTTTAGCGGGCTAGCATCCTACGAGCAGTACTTC
abundance: .; d_gene: TRBD1; j_gene: TRBJ1-2; v_gene: TRBV12-3/TRBV12-4; CDR3aa: CASSFPTGANYGYTF; CDR3nt: TGTGCCAGCAGTTTTCCGACAGGGGCCAACTATGGCTACACCTTC
abundance: .; d_gene: .; j_gene: TRBJ1-5; v_gene: TRBV11-2; CDR3aa: CASSLGLGGNQPQHF; CDR3nt: TGTGCCAGCAGCTTAGGGCTAGGGGGCAATCAGCCCCAGCATTTT
abundance: .; d_gene: TRBD1; j_gene: TRBJ1-4; v_gene: TRBV10-3; CDR3aa: CAISVDRAGEKLFF; CDR3nt: TGTGCCATCAGCGTCGACAGGGCGGGGGAAAAACTGTTTTTT
abundance: .; d_gene: .; j_gene: TRBJ1-2; v_gene: TRBV4-2; CDR3aa: CASSQDLGGSLWGNYGYTF; CDR3nt: TGTGCCAGCAGCCAAGACTTGGGGGGGTCGCTGTGGGGAAACTATGGCTACACCTTC
abundance: few; d_gene: TRBD2; j_gene: TRBJ2-7; v_gene: TRBV28; CDR3aa: CASALAGAHEQYF; CDR3nt: TGTGCCAGTGCACTAGCGGGAGCACACGAGCAGTACTTC
abundance: .; d_gene: .; j_gene: TRBJ2-5; v_gene: TRBV10-3; CDR3aa: CAISEGTHRDDEQYF; CDR3nt: TGTGCCATCAGTGAGGGAACCCACCGGGACGATGAGCAGTACTTC
abundance: .; d_gene: .; j_gene: TRBJ1-1; v_gene: TRBV13; CDR3aa: CASSLGPRMNTEAFF; CDR3nt: TGTGCCAGCAGCTTAGGTCCCCGAATGAACACTGAAGCTTTCTTT
abundance: few; d_gene: .; j_gene: TRBJ1-2; v_gene: TRBV30; CDR3aa: CAWSEGPYVGYTF; CDR3nt: TGTGCCTGGAGTGAAGGCCCCTATGTTGGCTACACCTTC
abundance: .; d_gene: TRBD1; j_gene: TRBJ2-1; v_gene: TRBV20-1; CDR3aa: CSAAKDRVMREQFF; CDR3nt: TGCAGTGCTGCCAAGGACAGGGTGATGAGAGAGCAGTTCTTC
abundance: once; d_gene: .; j_gene: TRBJ1-3; v_gene: TRBV7-9; CDR3aa: CASRGGSRGNTIYF; CDR3nt: TGTGCCAGCCGGGGAGGTTCGAGGGGAAACACCATATATTTT